This T cell receptor beta chain was found in a study of T cell changes during pregnancy in multiple sclerosis (dated by TCRdb to the late 2010s). For the wider study: The study looked at changes in the T cell repertoire across pregnancy in women with multiple sclerosis.

On this clone: The antigen it binds to is not known. No base quality information exists; no much larger clone differs at one position.

Taken from cysteine to phenylalanine, the CDR3 has 16 residues. Only the CDR3 DNA is retained, 48 bases long and in frame from the first base. In the germline V gene, CDR1 corresponds to SGHRS and CDR2 to YFSETQ. V gives up 2 bases and J gives up 0 bases, and the segment between their germline ends measures 12 bases. The library was built by means of the immunoSEQ multiplex PCR assay. This is the immuneACCESS table as TCRdb keeps it, with only in-frame sequences that have V and J called. A part of the clones is gone; compared with another copy, unresolved V genes explain less than half, and the rest is unexplained. Counted in this sample were 130,000 or so clones; approximately 93% of them appeared once. The top ten clonotypes cover approximately 6.2% of the sample.

The chain couples TRBV5-1 to TRBJ1-3; the D gene cannot be named for sure. Sequenced material: peripheral blood, taken before pregnancy. This receptor was obtained from a female donor with multiple sclerosis, enrolled in a pregnancy study. The DNA reads TGCGCCAGCAGCTTTAACCTGCGGATCTCTGGAAACACCATATATTTT. Its protein reads: CASSFNLRISGNTIYF. This CDR3, with the reference TRBV5-1 and TRBJ1-3 proteins standing in past its ends, gives the full variable domain KAGVTQTPRYLIKTRGQQVTLSCSPISGHRSVSWYQQTPGQGLQFLFEYFSETQRNKGNFPGRFSGRQFSNSRSEMNVSTLELGDSALYLCASSFNLRISGNTIYFGEGSWLTVV.